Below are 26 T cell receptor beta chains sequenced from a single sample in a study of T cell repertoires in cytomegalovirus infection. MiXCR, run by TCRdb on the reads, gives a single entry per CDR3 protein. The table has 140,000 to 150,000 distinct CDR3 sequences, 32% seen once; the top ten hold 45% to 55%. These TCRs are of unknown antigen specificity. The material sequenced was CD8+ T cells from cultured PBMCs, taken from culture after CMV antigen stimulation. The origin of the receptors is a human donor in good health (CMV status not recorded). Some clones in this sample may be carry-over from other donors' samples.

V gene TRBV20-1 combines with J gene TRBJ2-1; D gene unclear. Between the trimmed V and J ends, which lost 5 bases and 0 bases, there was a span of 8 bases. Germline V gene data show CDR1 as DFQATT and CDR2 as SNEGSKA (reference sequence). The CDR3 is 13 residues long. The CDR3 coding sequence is TGCAGTGCTCCCGGGTTCTCCTACAATGAGCAGTTCTTC. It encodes CSAPGFSYNEQFF.

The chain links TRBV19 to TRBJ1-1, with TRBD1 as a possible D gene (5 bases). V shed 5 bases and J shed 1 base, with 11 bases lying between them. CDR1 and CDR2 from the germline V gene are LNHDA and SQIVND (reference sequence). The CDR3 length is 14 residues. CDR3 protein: CASSHPGGNTEAFF. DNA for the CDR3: TGTGCCAGTAGTCACCCCGGGGGGAACACTGAAGCTTTCTTT. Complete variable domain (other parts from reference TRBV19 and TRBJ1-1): DGGITQSPKYLFRKEGQNVTLSCEQNLNHDAMYWYRQDPGQGLRLIYYSQIVNDFQKGDIAEGYSVSREKKESFPLTVTSAQKNPTAFYLCASSHPGGNTEAFFGQGTRLTVV.

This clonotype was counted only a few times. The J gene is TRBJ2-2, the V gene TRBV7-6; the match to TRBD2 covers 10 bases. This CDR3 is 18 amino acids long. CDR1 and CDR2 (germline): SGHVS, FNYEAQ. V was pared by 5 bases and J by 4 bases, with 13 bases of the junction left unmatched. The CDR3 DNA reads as TGTGCCAGCAGCCGCTTTGGGGCTAGCGGGGGCTCCACCGGGGAGCTGTTTTTT. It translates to CASSRFGASGGSTGELFF.

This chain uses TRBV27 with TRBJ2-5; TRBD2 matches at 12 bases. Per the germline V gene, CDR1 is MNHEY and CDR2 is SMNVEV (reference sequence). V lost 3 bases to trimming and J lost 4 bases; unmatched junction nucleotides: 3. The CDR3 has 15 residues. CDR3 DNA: TGTGCCAGCAGTTTGCTAGCGGGGGGGACAGAGACCCAGTACTTC. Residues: CASSLLAGGTETQYF.

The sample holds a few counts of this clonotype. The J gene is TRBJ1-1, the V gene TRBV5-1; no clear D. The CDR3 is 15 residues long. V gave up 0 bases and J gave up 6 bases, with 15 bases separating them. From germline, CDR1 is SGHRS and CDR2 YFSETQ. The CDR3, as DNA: TGCGCCAGCAGCTTGGCCAAGGGCGCCCGAGCTGAAGCTTTCTTT. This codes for CASSLAKGARAEAFF.

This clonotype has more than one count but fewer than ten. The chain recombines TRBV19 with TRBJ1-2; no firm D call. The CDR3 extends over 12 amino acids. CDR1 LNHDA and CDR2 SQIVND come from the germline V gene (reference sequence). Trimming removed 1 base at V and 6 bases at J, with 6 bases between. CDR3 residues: CASSIGGNGYTF. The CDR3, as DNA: TGTGCCAGTAGTATAGGAGGAAATGGCTACACCTTC.

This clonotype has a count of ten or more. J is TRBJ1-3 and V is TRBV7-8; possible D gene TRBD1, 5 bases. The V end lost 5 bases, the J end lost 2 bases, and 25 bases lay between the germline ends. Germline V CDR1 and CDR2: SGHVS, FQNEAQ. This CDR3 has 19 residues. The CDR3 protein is CASSPSRMGDRAAGNTIYF. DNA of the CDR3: TGTGCCAGCAGCCCGAGTAGAATGGGGGACCGGGCGGCTGGAAACACCATATATTTT. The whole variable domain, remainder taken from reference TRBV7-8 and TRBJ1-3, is GAGVSQSPRYKVAKRGQDVALRCDPISGHVSLFWYQQALGQGPEFLTYFQNEAQLDKSGLPSDRFFAERPEGSVSTLKIQRTQQEDSAVYLCASSPSRMGDRAAGNTIYFGEGSWLTVV.

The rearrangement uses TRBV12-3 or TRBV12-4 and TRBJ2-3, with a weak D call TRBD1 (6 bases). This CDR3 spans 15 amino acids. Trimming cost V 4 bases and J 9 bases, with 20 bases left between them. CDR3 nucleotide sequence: TGTGCCAGCAGTTCCCATCTAATACAGGGTAGGACGCAGTATTTT. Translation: CASSSHLIQGRTQYF.

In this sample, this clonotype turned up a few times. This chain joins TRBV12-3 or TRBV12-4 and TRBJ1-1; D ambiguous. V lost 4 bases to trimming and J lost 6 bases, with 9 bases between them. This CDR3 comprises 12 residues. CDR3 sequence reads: CASSSIGAEAFF. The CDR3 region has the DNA TGTGCCAGCAGTTCGATCGGGGCTGAAGCTTTCTTT.

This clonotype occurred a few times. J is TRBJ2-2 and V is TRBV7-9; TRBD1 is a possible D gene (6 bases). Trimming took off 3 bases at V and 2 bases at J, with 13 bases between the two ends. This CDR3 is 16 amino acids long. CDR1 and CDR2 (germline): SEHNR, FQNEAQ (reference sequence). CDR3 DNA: TGTGCCAGCAGCTTGGTCTGGGGGCGTAACACCGGGGAGCTGTTTTTT. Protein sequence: CASSLVWGRNTGELFF. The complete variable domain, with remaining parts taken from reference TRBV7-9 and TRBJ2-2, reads DTGVSQNPRHKITKRGQNVTFRCDPISEHNRLYWYRQTLGQGPEFLTYFQNEAQLEKSRLLSDRFSAERPKGSFSTLEIQRTEQGDSAMYLCASSLVWGRNTGELFFGEGSRLTVL.

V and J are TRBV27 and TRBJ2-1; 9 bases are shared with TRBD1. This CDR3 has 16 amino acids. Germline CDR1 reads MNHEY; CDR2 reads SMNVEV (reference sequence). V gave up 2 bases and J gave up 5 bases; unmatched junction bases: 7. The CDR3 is CASSLRGTGLNNEQFF. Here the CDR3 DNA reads TGTGCCAGCAGTTTAAGGGGGACAGGGCTGAACAATGAGCAGTTCTTC.

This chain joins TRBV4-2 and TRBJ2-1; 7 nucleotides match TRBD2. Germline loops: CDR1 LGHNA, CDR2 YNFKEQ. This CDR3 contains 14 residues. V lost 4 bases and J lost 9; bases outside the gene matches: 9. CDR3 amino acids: CASSPRGYDGEQFF. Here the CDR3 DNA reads TGTGCCAGCAGCCCGCGGGGGTACGATGGTGAGCAGTTCTTC.

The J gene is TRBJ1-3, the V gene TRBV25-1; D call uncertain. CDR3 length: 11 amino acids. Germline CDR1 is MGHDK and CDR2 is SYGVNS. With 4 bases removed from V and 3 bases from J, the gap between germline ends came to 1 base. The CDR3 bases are TGTGCCAGCAGTGGTGGAAACACCATATATTTT. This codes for CASSGGNTIYF.

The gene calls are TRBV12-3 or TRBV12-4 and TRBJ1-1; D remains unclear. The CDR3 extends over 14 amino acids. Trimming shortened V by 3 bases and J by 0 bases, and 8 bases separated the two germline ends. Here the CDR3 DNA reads TGTGCCAGCAGTTTCAAGGCTTTGAACACTGAAGCTTTCTTT. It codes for CASSFKALNTEAFF.

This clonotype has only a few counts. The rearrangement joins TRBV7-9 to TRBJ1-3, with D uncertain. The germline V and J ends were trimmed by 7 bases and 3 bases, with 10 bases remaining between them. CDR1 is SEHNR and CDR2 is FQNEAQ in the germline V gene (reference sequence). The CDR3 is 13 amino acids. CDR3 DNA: TGTGCCAGCACCACCGGGGTTGGAAACACCATATATTTT. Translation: CASTTGVGNTIYF.

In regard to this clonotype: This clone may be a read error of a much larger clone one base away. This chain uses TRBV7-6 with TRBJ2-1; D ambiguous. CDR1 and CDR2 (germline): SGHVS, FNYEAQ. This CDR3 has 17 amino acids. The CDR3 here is CASSLGVVSSSYNKQFF. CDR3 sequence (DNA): TGTGCCAGCAGCTTAGGTGTTGTTTCTTCTTCCTACAATAAGCAGTTCTTC. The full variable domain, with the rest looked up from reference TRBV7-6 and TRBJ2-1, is GAGVSQSPRYKVTKRGQDVALRCDPISGHVSLYWYRQALGQGPEFLTYFNYEAQQDKSGLPNDRFSAERPEGSISTLTIQRTEQRDSAMYRCASSLGVVSSSYNKQFFGPGTRLTVL.

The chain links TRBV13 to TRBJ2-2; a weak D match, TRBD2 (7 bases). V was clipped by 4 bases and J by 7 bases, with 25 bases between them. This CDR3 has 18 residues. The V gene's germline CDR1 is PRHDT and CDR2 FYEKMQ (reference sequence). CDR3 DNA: TGTGCCAGCAGCTCCGAAGGAGCCTCCGGGGGGCGATTCGGGGAGCTGTTTTTT. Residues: CASSSEGASGGRFGELFF. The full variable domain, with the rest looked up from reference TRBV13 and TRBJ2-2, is AAGVIQSPRHLIKEKRETATLKCYPIPRHDTVYWYQQGPGQDPQFLISFYEKMQSDKGSIPDRFSAQQFSDYHSELNMSSLELGDSALYFCASSSEGASGGRFGELFFGEGSRLTVL.

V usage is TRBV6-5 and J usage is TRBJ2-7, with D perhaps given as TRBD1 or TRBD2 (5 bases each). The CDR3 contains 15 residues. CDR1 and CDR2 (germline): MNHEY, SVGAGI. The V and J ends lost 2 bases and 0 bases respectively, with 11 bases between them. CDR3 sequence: CASSYGTDFSYEQYF. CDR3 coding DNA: TGTGCCAGCAGTTACGGGACGGACTTCTCCTACGAGCAGTACTTC.

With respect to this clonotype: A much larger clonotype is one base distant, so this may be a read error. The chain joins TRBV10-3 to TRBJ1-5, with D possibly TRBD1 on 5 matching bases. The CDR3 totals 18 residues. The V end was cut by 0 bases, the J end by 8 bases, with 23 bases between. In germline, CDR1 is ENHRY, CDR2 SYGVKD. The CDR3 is CAISESFVAGGSEEPQHF. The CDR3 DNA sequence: TGTGCCATCAGTGAGTCTTTCGTGGCGGGGGGTTCCGAGGAGCCCCAGCATTTT.

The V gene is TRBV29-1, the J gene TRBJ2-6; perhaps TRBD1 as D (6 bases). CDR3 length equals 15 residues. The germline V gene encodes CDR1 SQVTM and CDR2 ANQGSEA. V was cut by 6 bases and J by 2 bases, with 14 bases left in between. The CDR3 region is CSVGQGAPGANVLTF. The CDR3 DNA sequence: TGCAGCGTGGGACAAGGGGCTCCTGGGGCCAACGTCCTGACTTTC.

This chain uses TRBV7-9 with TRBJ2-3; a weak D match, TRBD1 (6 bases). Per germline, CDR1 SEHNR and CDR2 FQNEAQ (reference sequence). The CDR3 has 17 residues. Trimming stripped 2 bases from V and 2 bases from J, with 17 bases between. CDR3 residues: CASSLFRQGGFTDTQYF. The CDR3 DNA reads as TGTGCCAGCAGCTTATTCCGGCAAGGGGGATTCACAGATACGCAGTATTTT. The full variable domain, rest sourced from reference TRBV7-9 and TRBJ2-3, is DTGVSQNPRHKITKRGQNVTFRCDPISEHNRLYWYRQTLGQGPEFLTYFQNEAQLEKSRLLSDRFSAERPKGSFSTLEIQRTEQGDSAMYLCASSLFRQGGFTDTQYFGPGTRLTVL.

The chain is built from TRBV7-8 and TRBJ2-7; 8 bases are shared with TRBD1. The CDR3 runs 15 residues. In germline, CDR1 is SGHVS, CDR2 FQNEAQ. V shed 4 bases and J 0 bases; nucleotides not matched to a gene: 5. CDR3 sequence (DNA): TGTGCCAGCAGCTCCGGCAGGGGGCTCTCCTACGAGCAGTACTTC. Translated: CASSSGRGLSYEQYF.

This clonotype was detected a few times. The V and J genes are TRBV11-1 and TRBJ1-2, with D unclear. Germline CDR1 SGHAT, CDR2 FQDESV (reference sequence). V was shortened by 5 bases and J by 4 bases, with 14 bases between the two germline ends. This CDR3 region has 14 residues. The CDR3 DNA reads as TGTGCCAGCAGCCCACCGGCAGAGCCCTATGGCTACACCTTC. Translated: CASSPPAEPYGYTF. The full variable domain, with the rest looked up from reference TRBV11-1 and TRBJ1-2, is EAEVAQSPRYKITEKSQAVAFWCDPISGHATLYWYRQILGQGPELLVQFQDESVVDDSQLPKDRFSAERLKGVDSTLKIQPAELGDSAMYLCASSPPAEPYGYTFGSGTRLTVV.

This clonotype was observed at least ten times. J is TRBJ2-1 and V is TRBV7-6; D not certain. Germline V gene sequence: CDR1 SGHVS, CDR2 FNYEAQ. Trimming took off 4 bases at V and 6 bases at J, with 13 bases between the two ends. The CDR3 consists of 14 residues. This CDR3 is CASSSTGFANEQFF. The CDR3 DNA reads TGTGCCAGCAGCTCCACCGGTTTCGCCAATGAGCAGTTCTTC. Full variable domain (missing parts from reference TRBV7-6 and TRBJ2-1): GAGVSQSPRYKVTKRGQDVALRCDPISGHVSLYWYRQALGQGPEFLTYFNYEAQQDKSGLPNDRFSAERPEGSISTLTIQRTEQRDSAMYRCASSSTGFANEQFFGPGTRLTVL.

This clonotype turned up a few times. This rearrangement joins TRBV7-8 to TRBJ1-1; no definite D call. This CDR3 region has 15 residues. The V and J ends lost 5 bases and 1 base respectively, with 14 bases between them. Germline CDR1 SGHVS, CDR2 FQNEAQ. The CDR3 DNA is TGTGCCAGCAGCCTCCAAGCCCCAGGGAACACTGAAGCTTTCTTT. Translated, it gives CASSLQAPGNTEAFF.

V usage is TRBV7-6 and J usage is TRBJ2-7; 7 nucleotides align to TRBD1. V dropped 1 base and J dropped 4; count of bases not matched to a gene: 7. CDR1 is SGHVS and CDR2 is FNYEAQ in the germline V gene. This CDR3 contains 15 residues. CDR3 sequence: CASSLEGGEIYEQYF. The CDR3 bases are TGTGCCAGCAGCTTAGAAGGGGGCGAGATTTACGAGCAGTACTTC.